The clone carrying this TCR beta chain was picked up many times. Its antigen is not identified. Individually, cDNA molecules had unique molecular identifiers attached to them. Using its own MiXCR run on the 5' RACE reads, TCRdb lists one record per CDR3 protein. The sample yields some 26,000 distinct CDR3 sequences, approximately 4.4% seen once. Germline CDR1 SGHAT, CDR2 FQNNGV. Trimming took off 6 bases at V and 5 bases at J, with 5 bases between the two ends. This CDR3 has 10 residues. This sample is drawn from a study of early T cells in non-severe SARS-CoV-2 infection. On the study more broadly: The study sequenced bulk RNA from unsorted whole blood, with chains unpaired. Study results and limitations: Matching with VDJdb favored anti-spike CD8 responses (missing private and CD4 specificities).

The TCR comes from an adult who was a healthcare worker with PCR-confirmed SARS-CoV-2 infection or an uninfected control (not recorded which). Material for sequencing was whole blood. This chain connects TRBV11-2 to TRBJ2-7; D is unclear. As DNA, the CDR3 is TGTGCCAGCAGAGGCCACGAGCAGTACTTC. It is translated as CASRGHEQYF.